This T cell receptor beta chain was retrieved from a study of blood T cell repertoires in COVID-19 (dated by TCRdb to the early 2020s). Broadly, across the study: Collaborator samples came from the United States, Italy and Spain and covered acute and convalescent phases of COVID-19. The prospective study material was composed of cDNA or gDNA derived from T cells, B-cell-depleted T cells, or PBMCs. Deeply sampled blood TCRbeta repertoires from subjects exposed to, actively infected with, or recovered from COVID-19 were included in the dataset. The repertoires were released in a freely available public database intended as a resource for research on the immune response to SARS-CoV-2. Samples came from the ongoing ImmuneRACE study (first 160 participants) plus 1,254 subjects from 6 global collaborators. A de-identified subject ID, COVID-19 status, age in years and sex were almost always included in the sample metadata. Where available, HLA class I and class II types were taken from metadata supplied by the sample provider and were not determined by assay-based typing. On the study overall, not on this receptor specifically: How much clinical and demographic metadata was included differed by source and by participant, and the metadata was provided uncurated.

The collaborating institutions used their own protocols to collect whole blood in K2EDTA tubes. For TCRbeta analysis, collaborator samples were shipped as frozen whole blood, as isolated PBMCs, or as DNA extracted from either sample type. TCRbeta CDR3 regions were amplified from genomic DNA by means of the immunoSEQ Assay, a bias-controlled multiplex PCR. As for the original processing: The number of nucleated cells in each sample was estimated by amplification of reference gene primers within the assay. Sequence reads were collapsed and filtered to measure the absolute abundance of every unique TCRbeta CDR3 rearrangement. Productive Simpson clonality was computed per sample as the square root of Simpson's diversity index over productive rearrangements. Here the immuneACCESS table is served through TCRdb, limited to in-frame sequences with V and J called. Missing clones are a known gap in these copies; in checked studies unresolved V genes cover under half, and the rest lacks a known reason. V, J and clone size reflect that table, while D and trimming were determined from the DNA. The sample table holds approximately 390,000 clones, of which nearly 90% were seen once. The ten largest account for 6.5% to 7% of the sample.

For this clone: Its antigen is not yet known. No much larger clonotype is one base removed from it; base qualities were not supplied.

Looking up the germline V gene yields CDR1 MDHEN and CDR2 SYDVKM. At the junction V is shortened by 6 bases and J by 3 bases; bases outside the gene matches: 21. Taken from cysteine to phenylalanine, the CDR3 has 20 residues. The only DNA kept is the CDR3, 60 bases in frame from the first base. The sample consisted of peripheral blood. This sequence originates from a man between 18 and 35 years old with active or convalescent COVID-19. The chain joins TRBV28 to TRBJ2-1; 9 bases in the middle match TRBD2. The CDR3 region: CASSRPPRQGGRGDYNEQFF. The nucleotides are TGTGCCAGCAGCCGACCTCCGCGGCAGGGCGGGAGGGGAGACTACAATGAGCAGTTCTTC. The full variable domain, completed from the reference TRBV28 and TRBJ2-1 proteins outside the CDR3, reads DVKVTQSSRYLVKRTGEKVFLECVQDMDHENMFWYRQDPGLGLRLIYFSYDVKMKEKGDIPEGYSVSREKKERFSLILESASTNQTSMYLCASSRPPRQGGRGDYNEQFFGPGTRLTVL.